This TCR beta chain was sequenced during a study of long-term antiretroviral therapy in people with HIV. Study background: The earliest samples predate the 2015 immediate-ART recommendation by about a decade. Study results and limitations: Whichever time point was examined, clones expanded before ART dominated the repertoire.

Per germline, CDR1 SGDLS and CDR2 YYNGEE. This CDR3 region has 15 residues. Trimming left V 0 bases short and J 3 bases short, with 9 bases between. A word on this clone: As yet, its antigen is unknown.

They ran version v3.0 of the immunoSEQ assay at survey level. Each sample had sequencing targeting roughly 35,000-55,000 T-cell genomes. Clones were sequenced by immunoSEQ multiplex PCR, and TCRdb holds only the in-frame ones, with some missing. The repertoire has 15,000 to 20,000 clones, 80% to 90% of them found once; the top ten carry about 8%. This clonotype originated in a man aged 18 to 29 with HIV. This sample comprised unsorted PBMCs, obtained 0.1 years after starting antiretroviral therapy. This rearrangement joins TRBV9 to TRBJ1-4; D is unclear. This chain's CDR3 is CASSVAVGPNEKLFF. The CDR3, as DNA: TGTGCCAGCAGCGTAGCGGTTGGTCCTAATGAAAAACTGTTTTTT. The full variable domain, its missing parts supplied by reference TRBV9 and TRBJ1-4, is DSGVTQTPKHLITATGQRVTLRCSPRSGDLSVYWYQQSLDQGLQFLIQYYNGEERAKGNILERFSAQQFPDLHSELNLSSLELGDSALYFCASSVAVGPNEKLFFGSGTQLSVL.